This TCR beta chain was profiled in a study of siplizumab effects on memory and regulatory T cells. The study's findings and limits: Reactions containing siplizumab showed mappable alloreactive CD4+ clones averaging 68.8% Treg-derived, versus roughly 25% in controls. Among sequences traceable to unstimulated CD4+ memory cells, alloreactive ones were significantly reduced by siplizumab.

Concerning this clone: Its cognate antigen is unknown.

Each sample yielded about 10^5 assayed TCR templates. Generated by immunoSEQ multiplex PCR, the TCRdb table keeps only in-frame clones and is missing some. The table shows about 85,000 clones, with around 93% occurring only once. Per the germline V gene, CDR1 is ENHRY and CDR2 is SYGVKD. Trimming cost V 10 bases and J 1 base, with 22 bases left between them. The CDR3 is 16 amino acids. This sequence joins TRBV10-3 and TRBJ2-5; D possibly uses TRBD1 or TRBD2 (5 bases each). The material sequenced was CD8+ T cells sorted from blood. The clonotype comes from a human donor in good health. In nucleotides, the CDR3 is TGTGCCACCCAGTCCCTTGGCGAGGGGACCCAAGAGACCCAGTACTTC. Translated, it gives CATQSLGEGTQETQYF.